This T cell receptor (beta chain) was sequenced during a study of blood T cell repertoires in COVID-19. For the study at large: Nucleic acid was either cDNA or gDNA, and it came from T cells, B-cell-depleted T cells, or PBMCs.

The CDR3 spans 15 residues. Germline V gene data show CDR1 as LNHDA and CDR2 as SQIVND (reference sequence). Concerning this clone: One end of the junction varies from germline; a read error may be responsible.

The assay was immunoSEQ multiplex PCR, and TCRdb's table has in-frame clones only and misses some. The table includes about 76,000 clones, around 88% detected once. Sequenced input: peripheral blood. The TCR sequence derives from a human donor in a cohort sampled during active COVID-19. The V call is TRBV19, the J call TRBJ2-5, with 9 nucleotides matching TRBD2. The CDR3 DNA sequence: TGTGCCAGTAGTATGCGGCGGGGGGGTGTAGAGGCCCAGTACTTC. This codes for CASSMRRGGVEAQYF.